These 17 T cell receptor beta chains came from one sample sequenced in a study of blood T cell repertoires in COVID-19. TCRdb's table, derived via immunoSEQ multiplex PCR, lists solely in-frame clones and lacks some. The table has approximately 350,000 clones, more than 70% seen once; the top ten hold about 1.2%. The sample comprised peripheral blood. Every receptor here comes from a middle-aged man with acute or convalescent COVID-19.

The J gene is TRBJ2-1, the V gene TRBV7-2, with D perhaps TRBD1 (6 bases). In germline, CDR1 is SGHTA, CDR2 FQGNSA. V lost 4 bases and J lost 8, with 18 bases in between. CDR3 length: 15 residues. The DNA for the CDR3 is TGTGCCAGCAGCTCACAAGCGGTGGGACAAGATGAGCAGTTCTTC. This sequence encodes CASSSQAVGQDEQFF.

The chain recombines TRBV4-1 with TRBJ2-7, with 9 bases that match TRBD1. The CDR3 contains 16 residues. Germline trimming cut 5 bases from V and 5 bases from J; bases unmatched to any gene: 13. Looked up from germline, CDR1 is MGHRA and CDR2 is YSYEKL. For the CDR3, the DNA is TGCGCCAGCAGCACCAGTGGACAGGGGTTCTTGGACGAGCAGTACTTC. Its protein is CASSTSGQGFLDEQYF.

The chain employs TRBV14 and TRBJ2-7, with D possibly matching TRBD1 (5 bases). Germline CDR1 and CDR2: SGHDN and FVKESK. Trimming took 1 base from V and 7 from J, leaving 8 bases between them. This CDR3 contains 12 residues. The CDR3 loop reads CASSQGQFEQYF. The CDR3 DNA sequence: TGTGCCAGCAGCCAAGGACAGTTTGAGCAGTACTTC.

This rearrangement joins TRBV7-2 to TRBJ2-2; tentatively, D is TRBD1 (5 bases). The CDR3 spans 15 residues. Per the germline V gene, CDR1 is SGHTA and CDR2 is FQGNSA. Trimming shortened V by 4 bases and J by 4 bases, and 13 bases separated the two germline ends. The CDR3 loop is CASSYTGRPTGELFF. For the CDR3, the DNA is TGTGCCAGCAGCTACACAGGAAGGCCCACCGGGGAGCTGTTTTTT.

This rearrangement joins TRBV6-2 or TRBV6-3 to TRBJ1-4, with D uncertain. The germline gives CDR1 MNHEY, CDR2 SVGEGT. Trimming removed 2 bases from V and 1 base from J, with 11 bases in between. This CDR3 contains 16 residues. CDR3 sequence: CASSYEAVRTNEKLFF. In DNA form, the CDR3 reads TGTGCCAGCAGTTACGAAGCGGTCAGAACTAATGAAAAACTGTTTTTT.

The genes are TRBV19 and TRBJ1-5, with D perhaps matching TRBD1 (5 bases). Per the germline V gene, CDR1 is LNHDA and CDR2 is SQIVND (reference sequence). This CDR3 is built from 16 residues. With 5 bases removed from V and 2 bases from J, the gap between germline ends came to 16 bases. The CDR3 coding sequence is TGTGCCAGTAGTGACCTGGGACTCGGCGGCAATCAGCCCCAGCATTTT. Residues: CASSDLGLGGNQPQHF.

This clone appeared once. The V gene is TRBV7-9, the J gene TRBJ1-1; D remains ambiguous. The CDR3 has 14 residues. The V gene's germline CDR1 is SEHNR and CDR2 FQNEAQ (reference sequence). Trimming took off 6 bases at V and 4 bases at J, with 15 bases between the two ends. CDR3 residues: CASRPEGSGTEAFF. The CDR3 DNA is TGTGCCAGCAGACCAGAGGGAAGTGGCACTGAAGCTTTCTTT.

Only one count was recorded for this clone. The V and J genes are TRBV2 and TRBJ2-3, with 13 bases matching TRBD2. CDR1 and CDR2 (germline): SNHLY, FYNNEI. Trimming cost V 3 bases and J 7 bases; bases outside gene matches: 7. The CDR3 length is 16 residues. This chain's CDR3 is CASSDRLAGGANTQYF. In DNA, the CDR3 is TGTGCCAGCAGTGATCGACTAGCGGGAGGTGCGAATACGCAGTATTTT.

V usage is TRBV5-1 and J usage is TRBJ2-1, with 14 bases identical to TRBD2. V gave up 2 bases and J gave up 8 bases; unmatched junction bases: 12. Germline V gene sequence: CDR1 SGHRS, CDR2 YFSETQ. This CDR3 comprises 18 residues. The CDR3 region is CASSLGLAGGSLRHEQFF. The CDR3 DNA sequence: TGCGCCAGCAGCTTAGGACTAGCGGGAGGCTCATTACGGCATGAGCAGTTCTTC.

The V call is TRBV29-1, the J call TRBJ2-2; D might be TRBD2 (5 bases). V gave up 6 bases and J gave up 0 bases, with 11 bases separating them. This CDR3 contains 14 residues. Germline V gene sequence: CDR1 SQVTM, CDR2 ANQGSEA. CDR3 nucleotides: TGCAGCGTCAGCCGGGGAGCGAACACCGGGGAGCTGTTTTTT. It encodes CSVSRGANTGELFF.

This chain uses TRBV11-2 with TRBJ2-1; TRBD1 aligns across 10 bases. The CDR3 spans 16 residues. CDR1 SGHAT and CDR2 FQNNGV come from the germline V gene. Losses at the gene ends were 1 base for V and 2 bases for J; bases not matched to a gene: 2. The CDR3 DNA reads as TGTGCCAGCAGCTTAGGGGGACAGGGGCCCTACAATGAGCAGTTCTTC. This gives the protein CASSLGGQGPYNEQFF.

This rearrangement joins TRBV29-1 to TRBJ2-1; D call uncertain. CDR1 is SQVTM, CDR2 ANQGSEA, per germline. This CDR3 has 13 amino acids. V gave up 4 bases and J gave up 3 bases, with 10 bases separating them. The CDR3 DNA is TGCAGCGTTGTATCAGGCTACTACAATGAGCAGTTCTTC. This translates into CSVVSGYYNEQFF.

V is TRBV9 and J is TRBJ1-2, with 10 positions matching TRBD1. This CDR3 has 13 amino acids. V lost 5 bases, J lost 4 bases, and 2 bases stayed unmatched. Germline V gene data show CDR1 as SGDLS and CDR2 as YYNGEE. CDR3 protein: CASSRTGGYGYTF. The CDR3 DNA sequence: TGTGCCAGCAGTAGGACAGGGGGCTATGGCTACACCTTC.

The V gene is TRBV30, the J gene TRBJ1-1, with D possibly being TRBD1 (5 bases). The CDR3 runs 11 residues. Trimming removed 4 bases from V and 8 bases from J, with 11 bases in between. CDR1 and CDR2 (germline): GTSNPN, SVGIG (reference sequence). The CDR3 region is CAWMGGREAFF. The CDR3 nucleotides are TGTGCCTGGATGGGGGGACGCGAAGCTTTCTTT.

The genes are TRBV5-5 and TRBJ1-5, with 10 bases that match TRBD1. Unmatched junction bases numbered 5, after V lost 2 bases and J lost 6 bases. Germline assignment: CDR1 SGHKS and CDR2 YYEKEE (reference sequence). CDR3 size: 15 residues. This CDR3 is CASSFRDRGGQPQHF. In DNA, the CDR3 is TGTGCCAGCAGCTTCAGGGACAGGGGAGGTCAGCCCCAGCATTTT. The full variable domain, in which reference TRBV5-5 and TRBJ1-5 provide the parts outside the CDR3, is DAGVTQSPTHLIKTRGQQVTLRCSPISGHKSVSWYQQVLGQGPQFIFQYYEKEERGRGNFPDRFSARQFPNYSSELNVNALLLGDSALYLCASSFRDRGGQPQHFGDGTRLSIL.

The chain is built from TRBV11-2 and TRBJ1-1; weak D call: TRBD1 (6 bases). Germline V gene lookup returns CDR1 SGHAT and CDR2 FQNNGV. The CDR3 spans 12 residues. V was cut by 7 bases and J by 7 bases, with 13 bases left in between. CDR3 in amino acids: CASNLDRNEAFF. CDR3 nucleotides: TGTGCCAGCAACCTCGACAGGAATGAAGCTTTCTTT.

This rearrangement joins TRBV20-1 to TRBJ1-2, with no clear D. This CDR3 has 11 amino acids. With 5 bases removed from V and 8 bases from J, the gap between germline ends came to 12 bases. Germline CDR1 DFQATT, CDR2 SNEGSKA (reference sequence). The CDR3 coding sequence is TGCAGTGCTGCAACCGCGGTGGGCTACACCTTC. It is translated as CSAATAVGYTF.